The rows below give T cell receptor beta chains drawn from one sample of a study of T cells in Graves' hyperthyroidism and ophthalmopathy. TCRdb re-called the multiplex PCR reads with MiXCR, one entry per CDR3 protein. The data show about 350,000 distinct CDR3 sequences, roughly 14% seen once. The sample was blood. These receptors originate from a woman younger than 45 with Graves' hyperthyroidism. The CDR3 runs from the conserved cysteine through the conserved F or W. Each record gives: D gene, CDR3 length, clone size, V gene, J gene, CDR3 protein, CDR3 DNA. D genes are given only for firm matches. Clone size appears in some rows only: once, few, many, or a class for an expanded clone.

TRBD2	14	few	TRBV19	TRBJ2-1	CASTTSRGEGEQFF	TGTGCCAGTACCACCTCCCGGGGGGAGGGTGAGCAGTTCTTC
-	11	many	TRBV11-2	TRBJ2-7	CASSSSDEQYF	TGTGCCAGCAGCAGTTCAGACGAGCAGTACTTC
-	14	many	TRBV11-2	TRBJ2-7	CASSYGYTTYEQYF	TGTGCCAGCAGCTATGGGTATACTACCTACGAGCAGTACTTC
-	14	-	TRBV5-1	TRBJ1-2	CASSLSTDGYGYTF	TGCGCCAGCAGCTTGAGCACCGACGGGTATGGCTACACCTTC
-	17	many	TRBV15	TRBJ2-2	CATRTTSGTLNTGELFF	TGTGCCACCAGAACTACCTCCGGGACTTTGAACACCGGGGAGCTGTTTTTT
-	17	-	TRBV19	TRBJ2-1	CASSLGFPAQSYNEQFF	TGTGCCAGTAGCCTCGGGTTCCCAGCCCAATCCTACAATGAGCAGTTCTTC
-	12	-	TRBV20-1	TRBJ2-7	CSARSSAGEQYF	TGCAGTGCTAGATCCTCCGCGGGCGAGCAGTACTTC
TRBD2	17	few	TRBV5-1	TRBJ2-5	CASSSGLAGGPGETQYF	TGCGCCAGCAGCTCGGGACTAGCGGGAGGGCCGGGAGAGACCCAGTACTTC
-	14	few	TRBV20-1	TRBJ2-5	CSASDEVGSGSEYF	-
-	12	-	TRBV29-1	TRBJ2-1	CSVERGSNEQFF	TGCAGCGTTGAGAGAGGGAGCAATGAGCAGTTCTTC
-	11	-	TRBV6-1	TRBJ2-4	CASINRNIQYF	TGTGCCAGCATTAACCGAAACATTCAGTACTTC
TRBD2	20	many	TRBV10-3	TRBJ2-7	CASVITGGGNRQWLDYEQYF	TGTGCCTCCGTGATCACCGGGGGAGGGAACAGACAATGGTTGGACTACGAGCAGTACTTC
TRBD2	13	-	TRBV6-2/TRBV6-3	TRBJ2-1	CASSSAGGTEQFF	TGTGCCAGCTCTTCAGCGGGAGGTACCGAGCAGTTCTTC
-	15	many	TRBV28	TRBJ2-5	CASSLYVADQETQYF	TGTGCCAGCAGTTTATACGTCGCAGACCAAGAGACCCAGTACTTC
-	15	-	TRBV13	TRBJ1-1	CASSEPRGGDPEAFF	TGTGCCAGCAGCGAACCGAGGGGGGGGGATCCTGAAGCTTTCTTT
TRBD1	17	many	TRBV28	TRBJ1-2	CASSLWTRDRAEGGYTF	TGTGCCAGCAGTTTATGGACCCGAGACAGGGCGGAGGGGGGCTACACCTTC
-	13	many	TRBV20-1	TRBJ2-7	CSANTGSSYEQYF	TGCAGTGCGAATACAGGGAGCTCCTACGAGCAGTACTTC
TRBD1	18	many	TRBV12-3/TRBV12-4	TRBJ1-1	CASSGWTQGGGSGTEAFF	TGTGCCAGCAGTGGGTGGACCCAGGGGGGCGGTTCGGGGACTGAAGCTTTCTTT